This T cell receptor (beta chain) is drawn from a study of molecular identifiers for immune sequencing clone quantification. About the research overall: The replicates split RNA from roughly 20,000 or 100,000 naive CD8 cells five ways and sequenced four. Study-wide points: Spiked Jurkat TCR RNA from one cell was reportedly detectable among around 1 million naive cells.

Sorting recovered naive CD8 T cells on a CD8+CD4-CCR7+CD45RA+ profile. Listed TCR primers, together with previously described methods, were used for the bulk TCR libraries. TCRdb fed the PCR reads into MiXCR, producing one record per CDR3 protein. The sample lists around 460,000 distinct CDR3 sequences, 20% to 25% occurring once. This CDR3 has 11 residues. Germline V gene sequence: CDR1 SQVTM, CDR2 ANQGSEA. Turning to this clonotype: Its target is not known. One end of the junction varies from germline; a read error may be responsible.

The chain recombines TRBV29-1 with TRBJ2-7; tentative D call: TRBD2 (6 bases). This TCR was recovered from a human donor in good health. Some libraries in this study had Jurkat cell RNA spiked in. What was sequenced was naive CD8+ T cells from blood, with Jurkat cell RNA spiked in. Subset defined: FACS-sorted CD8+CD4-CCR7+CD45RA+ naive T cells. The CDR3 coding sequence is TGCAGCGGCCGGGACTTCTACGAGCAGCACTTC. It encodes CSGRDFYEQHF.